This T cell receptor beta chain came from a study of blood T cell repertoires in COVID-19 (dated by TCRdb to the early 2020s). Looking at the study overall: Samples covering the acute and convalescent phases of COVID-19 were provided by collaborators in the United States, Italy and Spain. HLA class I and class II types, where available, came from metadata supplied by the sample provider rather than from assay-based typing. The repertoires were released in a freely available public database intended as a resource for research on the immune response to SARS-CoV-2. Samples came from the ongoing ImmuneRACE study (first 160 participants) plus 1,254 subjects from 6 global collaborators. The prospective study material was composed of cDNA or gDNA derived from T cells, B-cell-depleted T cells, or PBMCs. Sample metadata almost always included a de-identified subject ID, COVID-19 status, age in years and sex. Subjects who had been exposed to COVID-19, were actively infected with it, or had recovered from it provided the deeply sampled blood TCRbeta repertoires that made up the dataset. Study-wide conclusions, independent of this receptor: The quantity of clinical and demographic metadata differed by source and by participant and was supplied without curation.

At one collaborating source in Seattle, patients were enrolled during active infection and were followed longitudinally through the course of disease. Each collaborating institution followed its own protocols to collect whole blood in K2EDTA tubes. For TCRbeta analysis, collaborator samples were shipped as frozen whole blood, as isolated PBMCs, or as DNA extracted from either sample type. Comments on this clone: Its binding antigen is unknown. Per-base qualities were not stored, and no clone one base away is much larger.

TCRbeta CDR3 regions were amplified from genomic DNA by means of the immunoSEQ Assay, a bias-controlled multiplex PCR. The authors processed their data as follows. The number of nucleated cells in each sample was estimated by amplification of reference gene primers within the assay. To quantify the absolute abundance of each unique TCRbeta CDR3 rearrangement, sequence reads were collapsed and filtered. Productive Simpson clonality was computed per sample as the square root of Simpson's diversity index over productive rearrangements. In TCRdb, the immuneACCESS table is reduced to in-frame sequences with V and J assigned. These tables do not hold every clone; where another copy was compared, an unresolved V gene accounts for under half, and the others remain unexplained. That table gives V, J and clone size, and the DNA gave D and trimming. Present in this sample are about 220,000 clones, 80% to 85% of which were seen just once. The ten largest clones add up to about 5.6% of the sample.

CDR3 length: 18 amino acids, cysteine to phenylalanine. The entry retains the CDR3 DNA only, 54 bases that are in frame from base 1. From V the trimming removes 8 bases and from J it removes 0 bases, while the gene matches leave 13 bases of the junction unaccounted for. CDR1 WNHNN and CDR2 SYGVQD were looked up in the germline V gene (reference sequence). The chain is assembled from TRBV10-1 and TRBJ2-3, and 11 junctional nucleotides match TRBD2. What was sequenced was peripheral blood. This clonotype originated in a woman between 70 and 85 years old with COVID-19, enrolled during active disease. The nucleotide sequence is TGCGCCAGCCTATCGTGGGAACTAGCGGGAGTCAGCACAGATACGCAGTATTTT. It translates as CASLSWELAGVSTDTQYF.